This record concerns one T cell receptor (beta chain) sequence. The antigen is not known. This sample is part of a study of early T cells in non-severe SARS-CoV-2 infection. For the study at large: Unsorted whole-blood RNA was sequenced in bulk, leaving chains unpaired. General study points: VDJdb matches were skewed toward anti-spike CD8 T cell responses.

CDR1 MRHNA and CDR2 SNTAGT come from the germline V gene. The CDR3 has 13 residues. V lost 4 bases and J lost 1, with 4 bases in between. Attached unique molecular identifiers marked individual cDNA molecules. TCRdb re-derived calls from the 5' RACE reads in MiXCR, one entry per CDR3 protein. This table holds tens of thousands of distinct CDR3 sequences, approximately 5.1% found once. The origin of this receptor is an adult who was a healthcare worker with PCR-confirmed SARS-CoV-2 infection or an uninfected control (not recorded which). The sample consisted of whole blood, taken at baseline. This chain uses TRBV6-4 with TRBJ2-2; D not resolved. DNA for the CDR3: TGTGCCAGCAGTGCAGGGAACACCGGGGAGCTGTTTTTT. Translating it yields CASSAGNTGELFF.